Each of the 14 T cell receptor beta chains below was sequenced from the same sample in a study of circulating and synovial CD4+ cells in juvenile arthritis. Sequencing used immunoSEQ multiplex PCR; TCRdb keeps in-frame clones, though not all of them. The sample consists of 25,000 to 35,000 clones, 93% of them appearing once. Material: CD4+ T cells from blood. The receptors stem from a human donor with juvenile idiopathic arthritis.

The rearrangement links TRBV7-2 to TRBJ1-2; D may be TRBD1 (5 bases). V shed 6 bases and J shed 4 bases, with 12 bases lying between them. Germline values: CDR1 SGHTA, CDR2 FQGNSA. The CDR3 contains 13 residues. CDR3 DNA sequence: TGTGCCAGCAGTGTGGGGCAGGTCTATGGCTACACCTTC. Encoded protein: CASSVGQVYGYTF.

CDR3 bases: TGTGCCAGCTCACCGCCCCAGGGGGTATCTGGCTACACCTTC. Translation gives CASSPPQGVSGYTF. This sequence joins TRBV18 and TRBJ1-2, with TRBD1 matching over 7 bases. V shed 3 bases and J 7 bases; nucleotides not matched to a gene: 8. Germline-derived CDR1 and CDR2 are KGHSH and LQKENI. This CDR3 is 14 amino acids long.

V is TRBV10-2 and J is TRBJ2-3; D is ambiguous. The length of the CDR3 is 15 residues. The germline CDR1 and CDR2 sequences are WSHSY and SAAADI. Trimming stripped 4 bases from V and 2 bases from J, with 13 bases between. CDR3 nucleotides: TGCGCCAGCAGTGCTTCCGGAGTAGACACAGATACGCAGTATTTT. It translates to CASSASGVDTDTQYF.

V gene TRBV7-2 combines with J gene TRBJ2-2; 8 bases are a match to TRBD1. V lost 5 bases to trimming and J lost 1 base; unmatched junction nucleotides: 6. The CDR3 length is 16 residues. Germline CDR1 is SGHTA and CDR2 is FQGNSA. As DNA, the CDR3 is TGTGCCAGCAGCCGATCCGGGACAGGGAACACCGGGGAGCTGTTTTTT. Its translation: CASSRSGTGNTGELFF.

The chain employs TRBV7-2 and TRBJ2-3; 8 bases are a match to TRBD1. This CDR3 has 14 amino acids. CDR1 SGHTA and CDR2 FQGNSA come from the germline V gene. After removal of 5 bases from V and 3 bases from J, the junction contained 4 bases not matched to a gene. The CDR3 coding sequence is TGTGCCAGCAGCCGGACAGGGAAAACAGATACGCAGTATTTT. This codes for CASSRTGKTDTQYF.

The chain joins TRBV27 to TRBJ2-1; TRBD2 agrees at 9 bases. This CDR3 is built from 17 residues. The germline gives CDR1 MNHEY, CDR2 SMNVEV (reference sequence). V trimming: 3 bases; J trimming: 4 bases; junction bases outside the gene matches: 10. The CDR3, as DNA: TGTGCCAGCAGTTTTGAACTGACTAGCGGACCGTACAATGAGCAGTTCTTC. Translation gives CASSFELTSGPYNEQFF.

As to this clone: A junction boundary mismatches the germline segment, possibly from a read error. The chain employs TRBV7-7 and TRBJ2-2; TRBD2 is a possible D gene (6 bases). This CDR3 has 15 amino acids. Germline V gene lookup returns CDR1 SSHAT and CDR2 FNYEAQ (reference sequence). The CDR3 protein is CASSRGGVNTGELFF. The CDR3 nucleotides are TGTGCTAGCAGCAGAGGAGGGGTAAACACCGGGGAGCTGTTTTTT.

This clone was recorded once. V is TRBV6-5 and J is TRBJ1-1; D might be TRBD1 (6 bases). Germline V gene sequence: CDR1 MNHEY, CDR2 SVGAGI. The CDR3 spans 14 residues. V was trimmed by 3 bases and J by 4 bases, leaving 12 bases between them. In DNA form, the CDR3 reads TGTGCCAGCAGTTATTCGGGAGGGGGCACTGAAGCTTTCTTT. Its protein is CASSYSGGGTEAFF.

The genes are TRBV12-5 and TRBJ2-5, with TRBD1 matching 8 bases. The end of the DNA aligns better with TRBJ2-7, so the J call may be wrong. The CDR3 extends over 15 amino acids. Germline CDR1 and CDR2: LGHNT and FRNRAP. CDR3 coding DNA: TGTGCTAGTGGTTTCGGTCAGGGGGCGTATTACGAGCAGTACTTC. Its protein product is CASGFGQGAYYEQYF.

V is TRBV5-4 and J is TRBJ2-1, with D possibly being TRBD2 (5 bases). The CDR3 runs to 14 residues. CDR1 and CDR2 from the germline V gene are SGHNT and YYREEE (reference sequence). The germline V and J ends were trimmed by 6 bases and 4 bases, with 14 bases remaining between them. CDR3 DNA: TGTGCCAGCACCAGGCCCGGGGAATACAATGAGCAGTTCTTC. Its translation: CASTRPGEYNEQFF.

The chain is built from TRBV6-1 and TRBJ1-5; 10 bases line up with TRBD1. CDR3 size: 14 residues. The V gene end was trimmed by 8 bases and the J gene end by 3 bases; junction bases not matched to a gene: 4. Germline values: CDR1 MNHNS, CDR2 SASEGT. CDR3 amino acids: CASGDRGLNQPQHF. CDR3 bases: TGTGCCAGCGGAGACAGGGGGCTCAATCAGCCCCAGCATTTT.

The chain links TRBV6-5 to TRBJ1-1; 8 positions match TRBD1. Germline V gene sequence: CDR1 MNHEY, CDR2 SVGAGI. The CDR3 length is 14 residues. The trim removed 8 bases at V and 0 bases at J, leaving 5 bases unmatched. The CDR3 loop is CASLRQGMNTEAFF. Here the CDR3 DNA reads TGTGCCAGCCTCCGACAGGGGATGAACACTGAAGCTTTCTTT.

This chain connects TRBV19 to TRBJ2-2; possible D gene TRBD1, 5 bases. CDR1 and CDR2 from the germline V gene are LNHDA and SQIVND (reference sequence). This CDR3 comprises 19 residues. Trimming cost V 1 base and J 1 base, with 19 bases left between them. Here the CDR3 DNA reads TGTGCCAGTAGTATAGTCCCCAGGACATTACTGGGGAACACCGGGGAGCTGTTTTTT. This gives the protein CASSIVPRTLLGNTGELFF.

V and J are TRBV10-2 and TRBJ2-1; the match to TRBD2 covers 8 bases. Per germline, CDR1 WSHSY and CDR2 SAAADI. This CDR3 spans 15 amino acids. V dropped 8 bases and J dropped 0; count of bases not matched to a gene: 6. CDR3 nucleotide sequence: TGCGCCAGCCGACTAGCGCCTAGCTCCTACAATGAGCAGTTCTTC. Its protein product is CASRLAPSSYNEQFF.